This T cell receptor (beta chain) stems from a study of shared clonotypes between healthy human individuals. General study results and limits: Naive subsets tended to show greater estimated richness than memory subsets.

This clone was counted a single time. Its antigen is unknown. Measured with immunoSEQ multiplex PCR; TCRdb has only the in-frame clones, and not every one. The top ten clones hold about 0.42% of a sample with approximately 1.4 million clones, 98% of them seen once. This CDR3 contains 15 residues. V lost 4 bases and J lost 7; bases outside the gene matches: 9. In germline, CDR1 is SGHVS, CDR2 FQNEAQ. The sequencing input was naive CD4+ T cells sorted from blood. The subset here: CD45RA+ positively selected. The V call is TRBV7-8, the J call TRBJ1-4; 7 positions agree with TRBD1. The receptor was isolated from a man younger than 40 in good health. CDR3 protein: CASSSDRALGEKLFF. CDR3 DNA: TGTGCCAGCAGCTCCGACAGGGCTCTGGGTGAAAAACTGTTTTTT.